The 19 T cell receptor beta chains below come from one sample, sequenced in a study of T cell responses to AZD1222 COVID-19 vaccine. The table came from immunoSEQ multiplex PCR; TCRdb's copy has only in-frame clones and leaves some out. The repertoire has 120,000 or so clones, about 90% of them found once; the top ten carry 14%. Sequences were derived from peripheral blood, sampled on day 0 of AZD1222 vaccination. The source is an adult in good health.

Only one count was recorded for this clone. The chain combines TRBV5-6 with TRBJ1-2; possible D gene TRBD1, 6 bases. Germline V gives CDR1 SGHDT, CDR2 YYEEEE. CDR3 length: 15 amino acids. The germline V and J ends were trimmed by 4 bases and 3 bases, with 16 bases remaining between them. Here the CDR3 reads CASSLGAYTYYGYTF. DNA of the CDR3: TGTGCCAGCAGCCTGGGGGCCTATACGTACTATGGCTACACCTTC.

The chain carries TRBV2 and TRBJ2-4; 12 bases are a match to TRBD1. The CDR3 extends over 15 amino acids. Germline CDR1 SNHLY, CDR2 FYNNEI. With V trimmed by 8 bases and J by 1 base, 3 bases remained unmatched. DNA for the CDR3: TGTGCCAGCCTGGGACAGGGGGCTGCCAAAAACATTCAGTACTTC. It codes for CASLGQGAAKNIQYF.

This chain connects TRBV6-5 to TRBJ1-2; D perhaps matches TRBD1 (5 bases). V was clipped by 0 bases and J by 14 bases, with 25 bases between them. The CDR3 contains 16 residues. The germline CDR1 and CDR2 sequences are MNHEY and SVGAGI. The CDR3 region is CASSYSNMLRLQGQTF. Written as DNA, the CDR3 is TGTGCCAGCAGTTACTCGAACATGTTGCGTCTGCAGGGCCAGACCTTC.

The chain links TRBV5-8 to TRBJ2-7; possibly TRBD2 for D (5 bases). CDR3 length equals 12 residues. Looked up from germline, CDR1 is SGHTS and CDR2 is YDEGEE. V lost 1 base, J lost 6 bases, and 8 bases lay in between. As DNA, the CDR3 is TGTGCCAGCAGCTTGTCGGCGGGCGAGCAGTACTTC. It is translated as CASSLSAGEQYF.

The gene calls are TRBV6-1 and TRBJ2-3; D is perhaps TRBD2 (6 bases). This CDR3 has 16 amino acids. The V end was cut by 3 bases, the J end by 0 bases, with 13 bases between. Per germline, CDR1 MNHNS and CDR2 SASEGT. CDR3 sequence reads: CASSDPRRGSTDTQYF. The DNA for the CDR3 is TGTGCCAGCAGTGACCCTAGGCGGGGAAGCACAGATACGCAGTATTTT.

This clone came up a few times. This chain uses TRBV5-1 with TRBJ1-1; D possibly corresponds to TRBD1 (5 bases). The germline V gene has CDR1 SGHRS and CDR2 YFSETQ. Trimming pared 5 bases from V and 1 base from J, leaving 12 bases between. There are 14 residues in the CDR3. CDR3: CASSPQESNTEAFF. The CDR3 DNA sequence: TGCGCCAGCAGTCCACAGGAGTCGAACACTGAAGCTTTCTTT.

V usage is TRBV4-1 and J usage is TRBJ1-5, with D possibly TRBD1 on 6 matching bases. The V and J ends lost 1 base and 2 bases respectively, with 12 bases between them. This CDR3 spans 16 amino acids. Germline CDR1 and CDR2: MGHRA and YSYEKL. CDR3 nucleotides: TGCGCCAGCAGCCAAGGGGGGGCTGAGGGCAATCAGCCCCAGCATTTT. This sequence encodes CASSQGGAEGNQPQHF.

The rearrangement links TRBV24-1 to TRBJ2-3, with a weak D call TRBD1 (5 bases). This CDR3 has 18 amino acids. The V gene lost 2 bases and the J gene lost 3 bases, with 20 bases spanning the gap. Per germline, CDR1 KGHDR and CDR2 SFDVKD. Here the CDR3 reads CATSDSRKGIVGTDTQYF. The CDR3 DNA reads as TGTGCCACCAGTGATTCACGGAAGGGGATTGTGGGGACAGATACGCAGTATTTT.

The V gene is TRBV7-2, the J gene TRBJ2-5; a weak D match, TRBD2 (5 bases). The CDR3 spans 11 residues. V shed 5 bases and J shed 5 bases, with 6 bases lying between them. Germline V gene sequence: CDR1 SGHTA, CDR2 FQGNSA. In DNA form, the CDR3 reads TGTGCCAGCAGCCAGCGGGAGACCCAGTACTTC. As protein: CASSQRETQYF.

The rearrangement joins TRBV9 to TRBJ2-2; D is unresolved. This CDR3 contains 12 residues. Germline V gene data show CDR1 as SGDLS and CDR2 as YYNGEE. V was cut by 4 bases and J by 4 bases, with 5 bases left in between. CDR3 in amino acids: CASSPSTGELFF. CDR3 DNA sequence: TGTGCCAGCAGCCCATCCACCGGGGAGCTGTTTTTT.

The chain uses TRBV9 and TRBJ1-1; TRBD1 aligns across 7 bases. Germline V gene data show CDR1 as SGDLS and CDR2 as YYNGEE. The CDR3 covers 15 residues. With 2 bases clipped from V and 1 base from J, the junction kept 5 bases outside the gene matches. CDR3 coding DNA: TGTGCCAGCAGCGTCACAGGGGCGGGGAACACTGAAGCTTTCTTT. It codes for CASSVTGAGNTEAFF.

The genes are TRBV30 and TRBJ1-2; possibly TRBD1 for D (6 bases). V was clipped by 2 bases and J by 8 bases, with 15 bases between them. Germline V lookup: CDR1 GTSNPN, CDR2 SVGIG (reference sequence). This CDR3 region has 13 residues. The CDR3 DNA sequence: TGTGCCTGGAGTCCATTCGGGGGGGCCGGCTACACCTTC. Amino acid sequence: CAWSPFGGAGYTF.

The V and J genes are TRBV9 and TRBJ2-7, with 10 bases matching TRBD1. The V gene's germline CDR1 is SGDLS and CDR2 YYNGEE. The CDR3 runs to 15 residues. V was pared by 5 bases and J by 5 bases, with 10 bases of the junction left unmatched. The DNA for the CDR3 is TGTGCCAGCAGTCGGGGGACAGGGGATGTCCACGAGCAGTACTTC. Translation: CASSRGTGDVHEQYF.

The genes are TRBV10-3 and TRBJ1-1, with 8 bases identical to TRBD1. The CDR3 length is 14 residues. The germline CDR1 and CDR2 sequences are ENHRY and SYGVKD. The J segment lost 3 bases and the V segment lost 6 bases, leaving 6 bases of the junction unmatched. CDR3 amino acids: CAISQGARDTEAFF. The CDR3 nucleotides read TGTGCCATCAGCCAGGGGGCGCGAGACACTGAAGCTTTCTTT.

V is TRBV9 and J is TRBJ1-3, with no clear D. Germline V gene sequence: CDR1 SGDLS, CDR2 YYNGEE. The CDR3 extends over 13 amino acids. V lost 4 bases to trimming and J lost 8 bases, with 13 bases between them. CDR3 coding DNA: TGTGCCAGCAGCCCACTTACCGGGGACACCATATATTTT. Translating gives CASSPLTGDTIYF.

The chain couples TRBV13 to TRBJ1-1; a possible D gene is TRBD1 (5 bases). The CDR3 covers 13 residues. V lost 5 bases and J 10 bases, leaving 17 bases between the germline ends. Germline CDR1 PRHDT, CDR2 FYEKMQ (reference sequence). CDR3 DNA sequence: TGTGCCAGCAGCCAGACAAACCCGGGACGAGCTTTCTTT. This gives the protein CASSQTNPGRAFF.

The V gene is TRBV3-1 (or the pseudogene TRBV3-2), the J gene TRBJ2-4; 12 nucleotides match TRBD2. With V trimmed by 2 bases and J by 6 bases, 2 bases remained unmatched. The CDR3 loop spans 15 amino acids. Germline V lookup: CDR1 LGHDT, CDR2 YNNKEL (reference sequence). The CDR3 DNA reads as TGTGCCAGCAGCCAACCGGGACTAGCGGGAAACATTCAGTACTTC. It translates to CASSQPGLAGNIQYF.

V gene TRBV7-9 combines with J gene TRBJ1-2, with a tentative D call TRBD1 (5 bases). The CDR3 loop spans 11 amino acids. Trimming left V 4 bases short and J 10 bases short, with 10 bases between. Germline CDR1 reads SEHNR; CDR2 reads FQNEAQ (reference sequence). The CDR3 nucleotides are TGTGCCAGCAGCTCGGACAAACCCTACACCTTC. Its protein is CASSSDKPYTF.

The J gene is TRBJ2-1, the V gene TRBV3-1 (or the pseudogene TRBV3-2); unclear D gene. V was clipped by 4 bases and J by 8 bases, with 9 bases between them. The germline V gene has CDR1 LGHDT and CDR2 YNNKEL (reference sequence). The CDR3 extends over 12 amino acids. CDR3: CASSRGRDEQFF. The CDR3 region has the DNA TGTGCCAGCAGCCGCGGCAGAGATGAGCAGTTCTTC.